Below are 10 T cell receptor beta chains sequenced from a single sample in a study of cytomegalovirus exposure and HLA in healthy donors. Primers: 60 Vbeta forward and 13 Jbeta reverse. Libraries were prepared by immunoSEQ multiplex PCR; TCRdb keeps only in-frame clonotypes and omits some of them. Among 55,000 to 75,000 clones listed, 78% were seen once. Material: PBMCs. Receptors originate from a girl aged 5 to 17 in good health and CMV-seropositive.

V gene TRBV7-2 combines with J gene TRBJ2-7; no firm D call. V gave up 1 base and J gave up 3 bases, with 7 bases separating them. CDR3 size: 13 residues. Germline values: CDR1 SGHTA, CDR2 FQGNSA. CDR3 nucleotide sequence: TGTGCCAGCAGCTTAGAACAGCTCTACGAGCAGTACTTC. It yields the protein CASSLEQLYEQYF.

V and J are TRBV6-1 and TRBJ1-2, with D possibly being TRBD1 (5 bases). The germline V gene encodes CDR1 MNHNS and CDR2 SASEGT. The V gene lost 6 bases and the J gene lost 4 bases, with 18 bases spanning the gap. The CDR3 contains 15 residues. CDR3: CASSPLTVTFYGYTF. CDR3 DNA: TGTGCCAGCAGCCCTTTGACAGTTACTTTCTATGGCTACACCTTC.

The chain employs TRBV4-1 and TRBJ2-2; 7 nucleotides line up with TRBD2. Losses at the gene ends were 7 bases for V and 2 bases for J; bases not matched to a gene: 4. This CDR3 region has 14 residues. CDR1 is MGHRA and CDR2 is YSYEKL in the germline V gene. In DNA, the CDR3 is TGCGCCAGCACCGGGACTACCAACACCGGGGAGCTGTTTTTT. This gives the protein CASTGTTNTGELFF.

The chain employs TRBV28 and TRBJ2-1; D gene unclear. V gave up 5 bases and J gave up 8 bases, with 13 bases separating them. This CDR3 is 13 amino acids long. Germline loops: CDR1 MDHEN, CDR2 SYDVKM. CDR3 sequence (DNA): TGTGCCAGCAGTCCCCATGAGAGTGATGAGCAGTTCTTC. Translating gives CASSPHESDEQFF.

V usage is TRBV6-5 and J usage is TRBJ2-5, with TRBD2 matching over 12 bases. Looked up from germline, CDR1 is MNHEY and CDR2 is SVGAGI. The CDR3 is 15 amino acids. The junction had 2 bases not matched to a gene; V was cut back by 1 base and J by 5 bases. The CDR3 region has the DNA TGTGCCAGCAGTTACTTAGGGACTAGCGGGGAGACCCAGTACTTC. This sequence encodes CASSYLGTSGETQYF.

J is TRBJ2-2 and V is TRBV9; 7 positions match TRBD1. The CDR3 is 16 amino acids. The V segment lost 0 bases and the J segment 5 bases; nucleotides outside the gene matches: 7. Germline V CDR1 and CDR2: SGDLS, YYNGEE. The CDR3 DNA reads TGTGCCAGCAGCGTAGCGCCAGGACAGGCGACCGGGGAGCTGTTTTTT. It translates to CASSVAPGQATGELFF.

CDR3 DNA: TGTGCCAGCAGCTTTGGGGGACAGGGGAGCAATCAGCCCCAGCATTTT. As protein: CASSFGGQGSNQPQHF. V usage is TRBV7-9 and J usage is TRBJ1-5; 10 bases line up with TRBD1. CDR3 length: 16 amino acids. CDR1 and CDR2 (germline): SEHNR, FQNEAQ (reference sequence). V was pared by 3 bases and J by 1 base, with 3 bases of the junction left unmatched.

J is TRBJ2-7 and V is TRBV5-4, with D hard to call. The CDR3 loop spans 11 amino acids. Germline CDR1 and CDR2: SGHNT and YYREEE (reference sequence). V lost 3 bases and J 6 bases, leaving 7 bases between the germline ends. The chain's CDR3 is CASSSGSEQYF. The DNA of the CDR3 is TGTGCCAGCAGCTCCGGGTCCGAGCAGTACTTC.

The chain couples TRBV30 to TRBJ1-3; D remains unclear. CDR1 and CDR2 from the germline V gene are GTSNPN and SVGIG (reference sequence). This CDR3 spans 16 amino acids. V lost 0 bases, J lost 0 bases, and 12 bases lay in between. The CDR3 DNA reads TGTGCCTGGAGTGTATGGGCCAGCAGCTCTGGAAACACCATATATTTT. Translated: CAWSVWASSSGNTIYF.

V is TRBV6-5 and J is TRBJ2-3, with a tentative D call TRBD2 (5 bases). The ends were cut back, 2 bases at V and 0 bases at J, with 12 bases in the middle. CDR1 MNHEY and CDR2 SVGAGI come from the germline V gene. The CDR3 is made up of 16 amino acids. The DNA of the CDR3 is TGTGCCAGCAGTTACGGAATAGCGTGGAGCACAGATACGCAGTATTTT. This sequence encodes CASSYGIAWSTDTQYF.